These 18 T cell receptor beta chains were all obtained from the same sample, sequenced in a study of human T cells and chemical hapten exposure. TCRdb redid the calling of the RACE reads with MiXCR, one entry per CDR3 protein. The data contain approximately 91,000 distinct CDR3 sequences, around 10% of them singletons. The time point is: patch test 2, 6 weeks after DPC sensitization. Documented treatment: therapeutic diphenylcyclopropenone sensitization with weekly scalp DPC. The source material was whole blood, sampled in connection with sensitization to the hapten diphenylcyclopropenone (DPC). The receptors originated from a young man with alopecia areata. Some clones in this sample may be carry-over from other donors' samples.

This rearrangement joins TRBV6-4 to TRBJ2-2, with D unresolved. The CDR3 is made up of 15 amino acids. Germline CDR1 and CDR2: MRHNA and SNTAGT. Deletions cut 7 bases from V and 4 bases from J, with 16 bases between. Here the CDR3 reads CASIFDHSGTGELFF. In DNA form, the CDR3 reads TGTGCCAGCATCTTCGACCATTCTGGCACCGGGGAGCTGTTTTTT.

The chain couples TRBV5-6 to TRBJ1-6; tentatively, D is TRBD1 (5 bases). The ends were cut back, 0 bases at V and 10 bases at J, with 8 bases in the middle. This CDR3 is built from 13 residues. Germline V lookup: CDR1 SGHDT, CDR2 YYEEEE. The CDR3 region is CASSLGRGSPLHF. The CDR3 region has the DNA TGTGCCAGCAGCTTGGGGAGGGGATCACCCCTCCACTTT.

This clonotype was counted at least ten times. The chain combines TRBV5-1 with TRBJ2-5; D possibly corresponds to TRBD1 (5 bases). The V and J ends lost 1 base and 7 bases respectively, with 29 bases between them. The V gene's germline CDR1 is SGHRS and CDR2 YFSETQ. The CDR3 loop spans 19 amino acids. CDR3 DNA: TGCGCCAGCAGCTTGAAGACAGTACAAAGTAGGATTTCGTACGGGACCCAGTACTTC. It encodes CASSLKTVQSRISYGTQYF.

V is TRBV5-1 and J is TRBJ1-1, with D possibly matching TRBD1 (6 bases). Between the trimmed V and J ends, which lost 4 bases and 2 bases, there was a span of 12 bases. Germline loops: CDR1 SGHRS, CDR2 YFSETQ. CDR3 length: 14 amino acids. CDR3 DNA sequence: TGCGCCAGCAGCCCTCGGACAGCTAACACTGAAGCTTTCTTT. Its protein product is CASSPRTANTEAFF.

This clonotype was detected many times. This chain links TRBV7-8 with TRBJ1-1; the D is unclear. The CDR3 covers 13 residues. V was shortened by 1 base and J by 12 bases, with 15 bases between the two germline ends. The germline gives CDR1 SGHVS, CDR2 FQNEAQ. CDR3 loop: CASSLDRSERPFF. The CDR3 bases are TGTGCCAGCAGCTTAGATAGGTCTGAGAGGCCTTTCTTT.

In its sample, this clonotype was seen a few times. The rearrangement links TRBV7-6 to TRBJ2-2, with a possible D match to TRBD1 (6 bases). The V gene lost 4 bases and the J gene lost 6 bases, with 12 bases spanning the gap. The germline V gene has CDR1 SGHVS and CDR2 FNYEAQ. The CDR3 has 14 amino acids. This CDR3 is CASSSLQGSGELFF. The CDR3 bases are TGTGCCAGCAGCTCCCTCCAGGGGTCCGGGGAGCTGTTTTTT.

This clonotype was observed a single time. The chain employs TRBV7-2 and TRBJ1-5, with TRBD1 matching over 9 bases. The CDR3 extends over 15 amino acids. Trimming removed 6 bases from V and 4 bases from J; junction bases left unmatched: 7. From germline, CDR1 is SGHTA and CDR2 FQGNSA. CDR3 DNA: TGTGCCAGCAGTTCTTGGACAGGGGAAAATCAGCCCCAGCATTTT. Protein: CASSSWTGENQPQHF.

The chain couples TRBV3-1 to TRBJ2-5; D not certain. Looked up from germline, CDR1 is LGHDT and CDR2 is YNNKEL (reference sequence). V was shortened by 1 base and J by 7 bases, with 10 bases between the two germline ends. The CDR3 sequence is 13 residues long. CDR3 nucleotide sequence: TGTGCCAGCAGCCAAGGTTCGGTACCGACCCAGTACTTC. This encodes CASSQGSVPTQYF.

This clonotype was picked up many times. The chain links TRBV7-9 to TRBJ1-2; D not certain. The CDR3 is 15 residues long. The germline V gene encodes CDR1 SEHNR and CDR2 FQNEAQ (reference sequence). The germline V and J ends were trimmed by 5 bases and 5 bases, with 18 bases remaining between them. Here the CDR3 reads CASSDLTDLGYGYTF. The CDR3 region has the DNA TGTGCCAGCAGCGACCTGACCGATCTAGGATATGGCTACACCTTC.

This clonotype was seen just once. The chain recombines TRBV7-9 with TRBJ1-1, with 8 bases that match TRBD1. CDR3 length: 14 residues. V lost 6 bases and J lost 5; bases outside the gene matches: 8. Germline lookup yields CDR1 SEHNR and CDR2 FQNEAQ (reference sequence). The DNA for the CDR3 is TGTGCCAGCAGTTATTACGACAGGGGTACTGAAGCTTTCTTT. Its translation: CASSYYDRGTEAFF.

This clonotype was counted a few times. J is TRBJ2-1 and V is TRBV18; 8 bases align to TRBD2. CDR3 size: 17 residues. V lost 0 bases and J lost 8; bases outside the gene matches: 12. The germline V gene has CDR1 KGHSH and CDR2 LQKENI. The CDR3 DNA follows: TGTGCCAGCTCACCACCAACAATTAGCGGGAATATCGATGAGCAGTTCTTC. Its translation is CASSPPTISGNIDEQFF.

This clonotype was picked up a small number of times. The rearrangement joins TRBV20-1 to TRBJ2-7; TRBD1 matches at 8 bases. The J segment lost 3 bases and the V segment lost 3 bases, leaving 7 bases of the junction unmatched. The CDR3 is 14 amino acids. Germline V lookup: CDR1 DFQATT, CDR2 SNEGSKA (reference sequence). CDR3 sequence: CSARKTGDNYEQYV. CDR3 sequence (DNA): TGCAGTGCTAGGAAGACAGGGGACAACTACGAGCAGTACGTC.

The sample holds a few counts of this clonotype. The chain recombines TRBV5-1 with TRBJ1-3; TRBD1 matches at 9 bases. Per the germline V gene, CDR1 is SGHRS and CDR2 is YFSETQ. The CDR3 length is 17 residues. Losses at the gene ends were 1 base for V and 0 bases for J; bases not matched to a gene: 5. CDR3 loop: CASSLLTGGNSGNTIYF. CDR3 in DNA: TGCGCCAGCAGCTTGCTGACAGGGGGAAACTCTGGAAACACCATATATTTT.

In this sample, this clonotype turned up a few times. The CDR3 nucleotides are TGCGCCAGCAGCCAAGAAAGTTTAGCGGGGAATACGCAGTATTTT. This encodes CASSQESLAGNTQYF. The chain combines TRBV4-1 with TRBJ2-3; TRBD2 matches at 8 bases. The J segment lost 7 bases and the V segment lost 0 bases, leaving 6 bases of the junction unmatched. This CDR3 comprises 15 residues. Per the germline V gene, CDR1 is MGHRA and CDR2 is YSYEKL.

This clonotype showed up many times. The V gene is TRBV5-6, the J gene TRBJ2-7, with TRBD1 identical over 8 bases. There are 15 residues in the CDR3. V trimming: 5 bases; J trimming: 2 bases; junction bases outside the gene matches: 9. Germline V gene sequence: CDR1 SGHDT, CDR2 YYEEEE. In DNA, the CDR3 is TGTGCCAGCAGTCAGGGGGCGGTGAGCCCCTACGAGCAGTACGTC. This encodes CASSQGAVSPYEQYV.

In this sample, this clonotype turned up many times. CDR3 in DNA: TGTGCCAGCAGCCGAACCCCTAGCGGGATTTACAATGAGCAGTTCTTC. The encoded protein is CASSRTPSGIYNEQFF. This rearrangement joins TRBV7-6 to TRBJ2-1, with 9 bases matching TRBD2. V shed 5 bases, J shed 4 bases, and the junction held 9 bases outside the gene matches. This CDR3 region has 16 residues. CDR1 SGHVS and CDR2 FNYEAQ come from the germline V gene.

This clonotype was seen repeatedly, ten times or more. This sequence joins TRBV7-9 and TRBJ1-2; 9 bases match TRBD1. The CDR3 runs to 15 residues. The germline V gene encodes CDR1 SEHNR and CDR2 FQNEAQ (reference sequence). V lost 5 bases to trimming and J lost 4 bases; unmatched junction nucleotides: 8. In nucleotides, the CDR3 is TGTGCCAGCAGCCGCCGGGACAGGGATCGCTATGGCTACACCTTC. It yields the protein CASSRRDRDRYGYTF.

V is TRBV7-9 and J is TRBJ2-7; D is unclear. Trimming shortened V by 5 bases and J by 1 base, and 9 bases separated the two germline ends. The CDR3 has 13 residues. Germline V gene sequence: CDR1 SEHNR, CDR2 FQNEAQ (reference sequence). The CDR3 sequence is CASSLDKSYEQYV. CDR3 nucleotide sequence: TGTGCCAGCAGCCTTGACAAATCCTACGAGCAGTACGTC.